This T cell receptor (beta chain) was recovered during a study of T cell repertoires in cytomegalovirus infection. Study at large: Public TCR beta signatures provided an indication of both CMV infection and a matching HLA type. Study results and caveats: Cumulative frequency (of public TCR beta family members) identified carriers of CMV plus the relevant HLA. In two of eight donors, the top clonotype was HLA-C-restricted CMV-specific.

A few counts support this clonotype. The antigen is not known. TCRdb re-analysed the reads in MiXCR, keeping a single row per CDR3 protein. The profile covers 510,000 or so distinct CDR3 sequences, with 26% appearing a single time and about 12% taken by the ten largest. V was shortened by 0 bases and J by 4 bases, with 6 bases between the two germline ends. The germline V gene has CDR1 MNHNY and CDR2 SVGAGI (reference sequence). CDR3 length: 14 residues. The sample comprised PBMCs. The clonotype comes from a human donor in good health (CMV status not recorded). Some clones in this sample may be carry-over from other donors' samples. The rearrangement links TRBV6-6 to TRBJ2-2; D is undetermined. CDR3 amino acids: CASSYSTVTGELFF. The DNA of the CDR3 is TGTGCCAGCAGTTACTCGACGGTCACCGGGGAGCTGTTTTTT.